A single sample is the source of the 7 T cell receptor beta chains below, sequenced in a study of neurological immune-mediated disorders. TCRdb re-called the 5' RACE reads through MiXCR, storing one row per CDR3 protein. Of roughly 70,000 distinct CDR3 sequences listed, roughly 5.5% are singletons. Source material: PBMCs. The receptors derive from a woman aged 25 to 45 with multiple sclerosis.

This clonotype was recorded at least ten times. This rearrangement joins TRBV20-1 to TRBJ2-3; 8 bases align to TRBD2. The CDR3 sequence is 14 residues long. Germline V gene sequence: CDR1 DFQATT, CDR2 SNEGSKA (reference sequence). The V gene end was trimmed by 4 bases and the J gene end by 3 bases; junction bases not matched to a gene: 6. In nucleotides, the CDR3 is TGCAGTGCTACCCGGGGGGGCTGGACAGATACGCAGTATTTT. Translated: CSATRGGWTDTQYF.

This clonotype was picked up many times. V and J are TRBV5-1 and TRBJ2-1; D assignment may be TRBD1 or TRBD2 (5 bases each). CDR1 SGHRS and CDR2 YFSETQ come from the germline V gene. The V end lost 0 bases, the J end lost 5 bases, and 12 bases lay between the germline ends. CDR3 size: 15 residues. CDR3 nucleotide sequence: TGCGCCAGCAGCTTGGTTCTGGGACGCGACAATGAGCAGTTCTTC. Its protein product is CASSLVLGRDNEQFF.

The rearrangement links TRBV20-1 to TRBJ1-5, with unresolved D. V was clipped by 0 bases and J by 0 bases, with 12 bases between them. CDR1 DFQATT and CDR2 SNEGSKA come from the germline V gene (reference sequence). The CDR3 consists of 16 residues. The CDR3 region is CSARDAAGHSNQPQHF. DNA for the CDR3: TGCAGTGCTAGAGATGCGGCAGGCCATAGCAATCAGCCCCAGCATTTT.

There are many counts of this clonotype. The chain joins TRBV12-3 or TRBV12-4 to TRBJ2-2, with TRBD2 identical over 8 bases. V was pared by 7 bases and J by 7 bases, with 8 bases of the junction left unmatched. CDR3 length: 14 residues. CDR3 region: CASTLRGAVGELFF. The DNA for the CDR3 is TGTGCCAGCACCCTGCGGGGGGCCGTCGGGGAGCTGTTTTTT.

In this sample, this clonotype turned up many times. This chain connects TRBV29-1 to TRBJ2-1; the match to TRBD2 covers 13 bases. With V trimmed by 8 bases and J by 1 base, 14 bases remained unmatched. Germline CDR1 is SQVTM and CDR2 is ANQGSEA. This CDR3 contains 18 residues. The chain's CDR3 is CSSTAAGLAGRSYNEQFF. The CDR3 nucleotides are TGCAGCTCAACCGCGGCGGGACTAGCGGGGCGTTCCTACAATGAGCAGTTCTTC.

This clonotype was counted at least ten times. In DNA form, the CDR3 reads TGTGCCAGCAGTAAGGAGGAGACCCAGTACTTC. Its protein product is CASSKEETQYF. The chain carries TRBV5-6 and TRBJ2-5; D uncertain. Trimming pared 5 bases from V and 5 bases from J, leaving 7 bases between. CDR1 is SGHDT, CDR2 YYEEEE, per germline. The CDR3 runs to 11 residues. Together with reference TRBV5-6 and TRBJ2-5, the CDR3 gives the full variable domain: DAGVTQSPTHLIKTRGQQVTLRCSPKSGHDTVSWYQQALGQGPQFIFQYYEEEERQRGNFPDRFSGHQFPNYSSELNVNALLLGDSALYLCASSKEETQYFGPGTRLLVL.

This clonotype was seen repeatedly, ten times or more. This chain joins TRBV25-1 and TRBJ1-2, with 11 bases matching TRBD1. This CDR3 comprises 11 residues. J was trimmed by 9 bases and V by 8 bases; bases with no gene match: 2. The germline gives CDR1 MGHDK, CDR2 SYGVNS. CDR3 amino acids: CASGTGGSYTF. The DNA for the CDR3 is TGTGCCAGCGGGACAGGGGGAAGCTACACCTTC.